The clone carrying this TCR beta chain appeared a few times. Its antigen is undetermined. This sample is part of a study of T cells in Graves' hyperthyroidism and ophthalmopathy. Points from the study as a whole: Within blood appeared most thyroid clonotypes that had expanded above 0.001. The model foresaw ophthalmopathy a median around 6.8 months prior to onset.

Researchers took RNA transcripts and amplified the TCR beta CDR3 regions from them. In the first-round RT-PCR of the TCR CDR3, the HTBI primer set was used. TCRdb re-derived calls from the multiplex PCR reads in MiXCR, one entry per CDR3 protein. This table holds fewer than 700,000 distinct CDR3 sequences, 17% found once. It was uncontrolled infection, other autoimmune disease, pregnancy or lactation that excluded patients. Clinical symptoms, serum thyroxine and TRAb, thyroid ultrasound and orbital computed tomography were used for the diagnoses. Germline V gene lookup returns CDR1 DFQATT and CDR2 SNEGSKA (reference sequence). Trimming took 1 base from V and 6 from J, leaving 9 bases between them. The CDR3 is made up of 12 amino acids.

The receptor was derived from a woman aged 18-35 years with Graves' ophthalmopathy. The chain employs TRBV20-1 and TRBJ1-2, with TRBD1 as a possible D gene (5 bases). Sequencing was performed on blood. CDR3 nucleotides: TGCAGTGCTAGAGGAGGGGTGGATGGCTACACCTTC. It encodes CSARGGVDGYTF.